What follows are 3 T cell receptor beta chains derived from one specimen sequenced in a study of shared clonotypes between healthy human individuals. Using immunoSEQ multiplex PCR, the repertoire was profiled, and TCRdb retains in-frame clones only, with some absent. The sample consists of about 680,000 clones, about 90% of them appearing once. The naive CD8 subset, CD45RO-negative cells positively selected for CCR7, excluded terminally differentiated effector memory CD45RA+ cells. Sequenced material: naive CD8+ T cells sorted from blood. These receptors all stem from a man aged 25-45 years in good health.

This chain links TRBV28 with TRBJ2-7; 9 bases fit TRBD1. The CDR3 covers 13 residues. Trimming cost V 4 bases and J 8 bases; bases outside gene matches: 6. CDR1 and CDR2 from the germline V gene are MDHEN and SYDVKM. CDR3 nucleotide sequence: TGTGCCAGCAGTTCTAGGGACAGGGAGAAGCAGTACTTC. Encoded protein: CASSSRDREKQYF.

The CDR3 spells CSVGTGAYNEQFF. The DNA of the CDR3 is TGCAGCGTCGGGACAGGAGCCTACAATGAGCAGTTCTTC. The chain uses TRBV29-1 and TRBJ2-1; 8 bases fit TRBD1. The CDR3 is made up of 13 amino acids. The ends lost 6 bases at V and 2 bases at J; junction bases unmatched: 3. The germline V gene has CDR1 SQVTM and CDR2 ANQGSEA.

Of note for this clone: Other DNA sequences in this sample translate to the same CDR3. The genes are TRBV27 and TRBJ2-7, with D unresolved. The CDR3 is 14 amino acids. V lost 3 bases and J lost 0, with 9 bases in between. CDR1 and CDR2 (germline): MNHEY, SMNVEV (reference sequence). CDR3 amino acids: CASSLGPTSYEQYF. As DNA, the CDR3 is TGTGCCAGCAGTTTGGGTCCAACCTCCTACGAGCAGTACTTC.